Described below is a single T cell receptor (beta chain) sequence and its context. Germline assignment: CDR1 SGHVS and CDR2 FQNEAQ. V gave up 1 base and J gave up 8 bases; unmatched junction bases: 8. CDR3 length equals 15 residues. This specimen comes from a study of blood T cell repertoires in COVID-19. The authors' processing: Amplification from reference gene primers served as the basis for estimated nucleated cell counts. Profiling relied on immunoSEQ multiplex PCR, and the TCRdb table lists in-frame clones only, not all of them. V, J and clone size reflect that table, while D and trimming were determined from the DNA. This sample has around 160,000 clones, with more than 75% found just once.

The V and J genes are TRBV7-8 and TRBJ2-1; 7 bases are a match to TRBD2. This receptor was taken from a man between 18 and 35 years old with acute or convalescent COVID-19. Sequencing was carried out using peripheral blood. CDR3 amino acids: CASSLGGDYGDEQFF. The DNA for the CDR3 is TGTGCCAGCAGCTTAGGCGGGGACTATGGGGATGAGCAGTTCTTC. The entire variable domain, with the rest obtained from reference TRBV7-8 and TRBJ2-1, is as follows: GAGVSQSPRYKVAKRGQDVALRCDPISGHVSLFWYQQALGQGPEFLTYFQNEAQLDKSGLPSDRFFAERPEGSVSTLKIQRTQQEDSAVYLCASSLGGDYGDEQFFGPGTRLTVL.